These 12 T cell receptor beta chains were sequenced from one sample in a study of beta chain features in type 1 diabetes. The study, taken as a whole, reports: Moderate yet significant TCRB CDR3 shortening was seen in Type 1 diabetes patients in all four CD4+ subsets.

These TCRs' antigens remain unknown. Since all of the isolated RNA was reverse transcribed, expressed TCRB transcripts were what got sequenced. Assay: immunoSEQ multiplex PCR; the TCRdb copy retains only in-frame clones and omits some. Here the sample spans about 160,000 clones, about 9% being singletons. The material sequenced was central memory CD4+ T cells from blood. The receptors come from a woman aged 25 to 39 with type 1 diabetes.

This clone was detected only a few times. The rearrangement joins TRBV5-4 to TRBJ2-1, with a possible D match to TRBD2 (5 bases). The CDR3 sequence is 14 residues long. V lost 5 bases and J 8 bases, leaving 17 bases between the germline ends. Germline CDR1 reads SGHNT; CDR2 reads YYREEE (reference sequence). The CDR3 is CASSVQDGSDEQFF. DNA of the CDR3: TGTGCCAGCAGTGTCCAGGACGGTAGCGATGAGCAGTTCTTC. The whole variable domain, remainder taken from reference TRBV5-4 and TRBJ2-1, is ETGVTQSPTHLIKTRGQQVTLRCSSQSGHNTVSWYQQALGQGPQFIFQYYREEENGRGNFPPRFSGLQFPNYSSELNVNALELDDSALYLCASSVQDGSDEQFFGPGTRLTVL.

The chain is built from TRBV7-3 and TRBJ2-1, with 9 bases matching TRBD1. CDR1 is SGHTA, CDR2 FQGTGA, per germline. Unmatched junction bases numbered 19, after V lost 3 bases and J lost 7 bases. The CDR3 contains 19 residues. The CDR3 bases are TGTGCCAGCAGCTTGGGGACCGGGACAGGGTTCACGGGAAGGAATGAGCAGTTCTTC. It specifies CASSLGTGTGFTGRNEQFF.

CDR3 DNA: TGTGCCAGTAGTCCGTCGTTCGGACAGGCTAACTTCATGAACACTGAAGCTTTCTTT. It encodes CASSPSFGQANFMNTEAFF. This sequence joins TRBV19 and TRBJ1-1, with 7 bases identical to TRBD1. The J segment lost 0 bases and the V segment lost 5 bases, leaving 18 bases of the junction unmatched. The CDR3 length is 19 residues. The germline gives CDR1 LNHDA, CDR2 SQIVND (reference sequence).

The chain links TRBV7-9 to TRBJ2-1; 12 bases match TRBD1. The junction had 7 bases not matched to a gene; V was cut back by 5 bases and J by 8 bases. This CDR3 region has 15 residues. CDR1 is SEHNR and CDR2 is FQNEAQ in the germline V gene (reference sequence). CDR3 protein: CASSPYGTGGDEQFF. The CDR3 DNA reads as TGTGCCAGCAGCCCATACGGGACAGGGGGCGATGAGCAGTTCTTC.

This clone was detected only a few times. The chain has TRBV10-3 and TRBJ2-2; 9 bases are a match to TRBD2. Looked up from germline, CDR1 is ENHRY and CDR2 is SYGVKD. The CDR3 spans 15 residues. V trimming: 8 bases; J trimming: 5 bases; junction bases outside the gene matches: 9. The CDR3 reads CAIPLSTSGTGELFF. The DNA of the CDR3 is TGTGCCATCCCACTGTCGACTAGCGGAACCGGGGAGCTGTTTTTT.

The chain has TRBV6-6 and TRBJ2-2; D is undetermined. Germline V gene data show CDR1 as MNHNY and CDR2 as SVGAGI (reference sequence). The CDR3 has 13 residues. V was clipped by 9 bases and J by 0 bases, with 8 bases between them. The DNA for the CDR3 is TGTGCCAGTACCAGGTCGAACACCGGGGAGCTGTTTTTT. Translating it yields CASTRSNTGELFF.

This clone came up a few times. This chain connects TRBV7-2 to TRBJ2-1, with no clear D. CDR1 SGHTA and CDR2 FQGNSA come from the germline V gene. Trimming pared 4 bases from V and 9 bases from J, leaving 7 bases between. This CDR3 is built from 11 residues. CDR3 protein: CASSSSREQFF. CDR3 nucleotide sequence: TGTGCCAGCAGCTCCAGTCGTGAGCAGTTCTTC.

This clone counts as medium-sized. J is TRBJ2-1 and V is TRBV7-9, with 10 bases that match TRBD2. This CDR3 has 14 amino acids. Germline V lookup: CDR1 SEHNR, CDR2 FQNEAQ (reference sequence). V gave up 4 bases and J gave up 4 bases; unmatched junction bases: 1. DNA of the CDR3: TGTGCCAGCAGCTGGACTAGCGGATACAATGAGCAGTTCTTC. Encoded protein: CASSWTSGYNEQFF.

This clone has just a few counts. The V gene is TRBV29-1, the J gene TRBJ1-2; 10 positions match TRBD1. The V gene end was trimmed by 3 bases and the J gene end by 2 bases; junction bases not matched to a gene: 6. The CDR3 is made up of 15 amino acids. Germline CDR1 reads SQVTM; CDR2 reads ANQGSEA. The CDR3 spells CSVDEVGQGNYGYTF. The CDR3 DNA sequence: TGCAGCGTTGACGAGGTGGGACAGGGGAACTATGGCTACACCTTC.

For this clone: The sample holds other DNA sequences that translate to the same CDR3. The chain joins TRBV5-1 to TRBJ2-6, with D tentatively TRBD2 (6 bases). CDR1 SGHRS and CDR2 YFSETQ come from the germline V gene. The CDR3 covers 16 residues. Trimming cost V 4 bases and J 2 bases, with 13 bases left between them. The CDR3 sequence: CASSLLSGAGANVLTF. As DNA, the CDR3 is TGCGCCAGCAGCCTCCTATCGGGGGCTGGGGCCAACGTCCTGACTTTC.

A few counts support this clone. V and J are TRBV28 and TRBJ2-3; 12 bases align to TRBD1. The CDR3 is made up of 15 amino acids. Trimming at V came to 4 bases and at J to 5 bases, leaving 4 bases not matched to a gene. Germline V gene data show CDR1 as MDHEN and CDR2 as SYDVKM. CDR3 in amino acids: CASSWDRGLGDTQYF. Here the CDR3 DNA reads TGTGCCAGCAGTTGGGACAGGGGGCTCGGAGATACGCAGTATTTT.

This chain connects TRBV15 to TRBJ2-4, with 7 nucleotides matching TRBD2. V lost 1 base to trimming and J lost 0 bases; unmatched junction nucleotides: 6. From germline, CDR1 is LNHNV and CDR2 YYDKDF (reference sequence). The CDR3 is 17 amino acids. The chain's CDR3 is CATSRGTAGVAKNIQYF. For the CDR3, the DNA is TGTGCCACCAGCAGAGGAACGGCGGGGGTAGCCAAAAACATTCAGTACTTC. Variable domain in full (rest from reference TRBV15 and TRBJ2-4): DAMVIQNPRYQVTQFGKPVTLSCSQTLNHNVMYWYQQKSSQAPKLLFHYYDKDFNNEADTPDNFQSRRPNTSFCFLDIRSPGLGDTAMYLCATSRGTAGVAKNIQYFGAGTRLSVL.